This TCR beta chain was sequenced for a study of identical twins. The study, taken as a whole, reports: Insertion counts were lower in abundant cord blood beta clonotypes, a trend that memory repertoires did not show. Sequences that were beta out-of-frame showed weaker excess twin sharing. Out-of-frame alpha sequences shared by twins were enriched for low generation probability.

Template switching introduced a universal primer site, and the cDNA bore unique molecular identifiers. TCRdb called the 5' RACE reads again in MiXCR, with one record for every CDR3 protein. The table lists under 900,000 distinct CDR3 sequences, more than 9% of them singletons. This clonotype has more than one count but fewer than ten. Antigen: not known. Per the germline V gene, CDR1 is SEHNR and CDR2 is FQNEAQ (reference sequence). V was pared by 5 bases and J by 2 bases, with 6 bases of the junction left unmatched. CDR3 length equals 14 residues. Another study also made use of these data, one on yellow fever vaccine responses in identical twins.

The sequenced sample was PBMCs. V and J are TRBV7-9 and TRBJ2-7; 7 bases fit TRBD1. The source is a woman between 18 and 29 years old in good health. CDR3 region: CASSPPDRTYEQYV. CDR3 DNA: TGTGCCAGCAGCCCCCCGGACAGGACCTACGAGCAGTACGTC.